Listed below are T cell receptor beta chains from one sample, sequenced in a study of regulatory T cells in long-lasting Graves disease. TCRdb reprocessed the multiplex PCR reads via MiXCR and lists one record per CDR3 protein. The sample includes 580,000 or so distinct CDR3 sequences, roughly 15% seen only once; the top ten take around 12%. These data were also reused for a study on T cells in Graves' hyperthyroidism and ophthalmopathy.

The material was peripheral blood mononuclear cells (PBMCs), obtained at new diagnosis, from a patient treated with antithyroid drugs. These receptors originate from a man younger than 35 with Graves disease. The CDR3 runs from the conserved cysteine through the conserved F or W. The order of the fields is J gene, D gene, V gene, CDR3 protein. A D gene is named only where the DNA matches it firmly.

J gene: TRBJ1-2; D gene: TRBD1; V gene: TRBV2; CDR3 protein: CASNKGQGAGGYTF
J gene: TRBJ2-1; D gene: TRBD2; V gene: TRBV15; CDR3 protein: CATSRAGGHHATLDEQFF
J gene: TRBJ2-7; D gene: .; V gene: TRBV29-1; CDR3 protein: CSVAGVPSSYEQYF
J gene: TRBJ2-3; D gene: TRBD2; V gene: TRBV28; CDR3 protein: CASSSSTSGTITDTQYF
J gene: TRBJ2-7; D gene: .; V gene: TRBV2; CDR3 protein: CASSEGRNEQYF
J gene: TRBJ2-2; D gene: TRBD1; V gene: TRBV6-1; CDR3 protein: CASSQNRGSGELFF
J gene: TRBJ2-5; D gene: .; V gene: TRBV6-2/TRBV6-3; CDR3 protein: CASSLRKGTGETQYF
J gene: TRBJ2-1; D gene: TRBD2; V gene: TRBV3-1; CDR3 protein: CASSQEPSGTYNEQFF
J gene: TRBJ1-4; D gene: .; V gene: TRBV6-9; CDR3 protein: CASSYSRGRANEKLFF
J gene: TRBJ2-7; D gene: TRBD2; V gene: TRBV28; CDR3 protein: CASSLRLAGAYEQYF
J gene: TRBJ1-6; D gene: .; V gene: TRBV19; CDR3 protein: CASSIGQTYNSPLHF
J gene: TRBJ2-1; D gene: .; V gene: TRBV7-2; CDR3 protein: CASSLGLDHNEQFF
J gene: TRBJ1-2; D gene: TRBD1; V gene: TRBV20-1; CDR3 protein: CSAATGVGRSGYTF
J gene: TRBJ2-7; D gene: .; V gene: TRBV7-9; CDR3 protein: CASSPSSRRGEQYF
J gene: TRBJ1-1; D gene: .; V gene: TRBV11-3; CDR3 protein: CASSKGGTEAFF
J gene: TRBJ2-7; D gene: TRBD1; V gene: TRBV5-1; CDR3 protein: CASSLWTGGNYEQYF
J gene: TRBJ2-7; D gene: TRBD2; V gene: TRBV3-1; CDR3 protein: CASSPRTSGFSYEQYF
J gene: TRBJ1-2; D gene: .; V gene: TRBV20-1; CDR3 protein: CSAQDRRSYGYTF
J gene: TRBJ2-7; D gene: .; V gene: TRBV7-2; CDR3 protein: CASSSNTALQYF
J gene: TRBJ2-1; D gene: TRBD2; V gene: TRBV29-1; CDR3 protein: CSVVLAVSYNGQFF
J gene: TRBJ2-7; D gene: .; V gene: TRBV18; CDR3 protein: CASSPSKGNEQYF
J gene: TRBJ1-6; D gene: TRBD1; V gene: TRBV28; CDR3 protein: CAIKGGQGVVSPLHF
J gene: TRBJ2-7; D gene: TRBD2; V gene: TRBV20-1; CDR3 protein: CSARGLAGASYEQYF
J gene: TRBJ2-1; D gene: TRBD2; V gene: TRBV11-2; CDR3 protein: CASSLGRLAGGHSSYNEQFF
J gene: TRBJ2-7; D gene: .; V gene: TRBV28; CDR3 protein: CASSPGAVYEQYF
J gene: TRBJ1-2; D gene: TRBD1; V gene: TRBV27; CDR3 protein: CASTEGAGGNYTF
J gene: TRBJ1-1; D gene: .; V gene: TRBV20-1; CDR3 protein: CSARGGVAEAFF
J gene: TRBJ1-1; D gene: .; V gene: TRBV28; CDR3 protein: CASSHWREMNTEAFF
J gene: TRBJ1-2; D gene: .; V gene: TRBV5-1; CDR3 protein: CASSLGNGGYGYTF
J gene: TRBJ2-1; D gene: .; V gene: TRBV2; CDR3 protein: CASSEAIYNEQFF
J gene: TRBJ2-7; D gene: .; V gene: TRBV9; CDR3 protein: CASSVVGGDGNEQYF
J gene: TRBJ1-5; D gene: .; V gene: TRBV7-6; CDR3 protein: CASSAGAGPQHF
J gene: TRBJ2-3; D gene: .; V gene: TRBV2; CDR3 protein: CASTGTRTDTQYF
J gene: TRBJ1-2; D gene: .; V gene: TRBV13; CDR3 protein: CASSLDGALNYGYTF
J gene: TRBJ2-3; D gene: TRBD2; V gene: TRBV27; CDR3 protein: CASSLSPFTSGRSDTQYF
J gene: TRBJ2-5; D gene: TRBD2; V gene: TRBV27; CDR3 protein: CASGSGIGETQYF
J gene: TRBJ2-3; D gene: .; V gene: TRBV12-3/TRBV12-4; CDR3 protein: CASSFDRAADTQYF
J gene: TRBJ2-3; D gene: .; V gene: TRBV5-4; CDR3 protein: CASSQLTRLEEDTQYF
J gene: TRBJ1-5; D gene: .; V gene: TRBV19; CDR3 protein: CASSIGDPSLQPQHF
J gene: TRBJ2-1; D gene: TRBD1; V gene: TRBV5-1; CDR3 protein: CASSLGRDRGLAEEQFF
J gene: TRBJ2-2; D gene: .; V gene: TRBV7-3; CDR3 protein: CASSNGPDTGELFF
J gene: TRBJ2-3; D gene: .; V gene: TRBV10-1; CDR3 protein: CASSVGGVLAGDTQYF
J gene: TRBJ1-1; D gene: .; V gene: TRBV27; CDR3 protein: CASSSVGPGGTEAFF
J gene: TRBJ2-3; D gene: .; V gene: TRBV20-1; CDR3 protein: CSARAAPDTQYF
J gene: TRBJ1-1; D gene: TRBD1; V gene: TRBV27; CDR3 protein: CASRLGQGARNTEAFF
J gene: TRBJ2-7; D gene: .; V gene: TRBV11-2; CDR3 protein: CATRPRDTLFYEQYF
J gene: TRBJ1-1; D gene: TRBD1; V gene: TRBV5-1; CDR3 protein: CASSQEQGAFRAFF
J gene: TRBJ2-6; D gene: .; V gene: TRBV7-9; CDR3 protein: CASSSTLGSGANVLTF
J gene: TRBJ2-3; D gene: TRBD2; V gene: TRBV10-3; CDR3 protein: CANGRAGGGDTQYF
J gene: TRBJ2-7; D gene: .; V gene: TRBV29-1; CDR3 protein: CSVQGTQSYEQYF
J gene: TRBJ2-2; D gene: .; V gene: TRBV6-2/TRBV6-3; CDR3 protein: CASMLGRDTGELFF
J gene: TRBJ1-5; D gene: .; V gene: TRBV10-3; CDR3 protein: CAISESGARSNQPQHF
J gene: TRBJ1-4; D gene: .; V gene: TRBV30; CDR3 protein: CAWSYLRGKLFF
J gene: TRBJ2-6; D gene: TRBD1; V gene: TRBV6-1; CDR3 protein: CASSDTGQGQGGANVLTF